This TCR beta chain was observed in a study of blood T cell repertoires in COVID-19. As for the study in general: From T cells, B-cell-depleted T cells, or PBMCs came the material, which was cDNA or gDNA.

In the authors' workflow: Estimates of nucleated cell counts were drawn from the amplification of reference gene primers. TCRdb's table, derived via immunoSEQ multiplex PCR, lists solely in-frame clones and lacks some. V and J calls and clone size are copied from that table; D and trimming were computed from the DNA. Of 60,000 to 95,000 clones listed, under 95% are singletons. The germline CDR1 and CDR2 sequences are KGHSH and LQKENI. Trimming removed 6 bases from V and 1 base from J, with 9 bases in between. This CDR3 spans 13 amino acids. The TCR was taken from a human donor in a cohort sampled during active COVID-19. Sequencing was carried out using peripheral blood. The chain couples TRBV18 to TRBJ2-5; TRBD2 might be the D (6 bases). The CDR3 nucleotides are TGTGCCAGCTCTTGGGAGGCCCAAGAGACCCAGTACTTC. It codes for CASSWEAQETQYF.